This T cell receptor (beta chain) was sequenced for a study of technical replicates of blood from several donors. The CDR3 consists of 15 residues. V lost 6 bases to trimming and J lost 4 bases, with 16 bases between them. Germline V gene data show CDR1 as MNHEY and CDR2 as SVGAGI. TCRdb keeps only in-frame clones here, not all; method: immunoSEQ multiplex PCR. This table holds 78,000 or so clones, approximately 89% found once. Sequencing was carried out using T cells isolated from PBMCs. The rearrangement links TRBV6-5 to TRBJ1-3, with D possibly being TRBD1 (5 bases). This TCR was recovered from a human donor in good health. The CDR3 DNA reads TGTGCCAGCAGACGGGGACTGTCGGCGGGAAACACCATATATTTT. Residues: CASRRGLSAGNTIYF.